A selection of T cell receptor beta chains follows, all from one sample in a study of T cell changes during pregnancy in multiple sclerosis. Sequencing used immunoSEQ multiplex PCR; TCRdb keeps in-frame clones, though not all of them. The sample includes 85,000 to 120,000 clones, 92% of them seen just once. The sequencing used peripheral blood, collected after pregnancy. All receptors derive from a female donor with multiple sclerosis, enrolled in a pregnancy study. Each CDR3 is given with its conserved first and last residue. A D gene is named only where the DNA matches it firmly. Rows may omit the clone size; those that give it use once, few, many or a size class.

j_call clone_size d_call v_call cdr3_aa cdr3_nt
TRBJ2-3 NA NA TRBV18 CASSQEAFRVGTDTQYF TGTGCCAGCTCACAAGAAGCTTTCAGGGTGGGAACAGATACGCAGTATTTT
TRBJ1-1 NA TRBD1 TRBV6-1 CAGWDRVYTEAFF TGTGCCGGATGGGACAGGGTGTACACTGAAGCTTTCTTT
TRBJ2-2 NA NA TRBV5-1 CASSFGAATGELFF TGCGCCAGCAGCTTCGGAGCGGCCACCGGGGAGCTGTTTTTT
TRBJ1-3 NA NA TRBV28 CASSPHRAGDTIYF TGTGCCAGCAGTCCCCACCGCGCGGGGGACACCATATATTTT
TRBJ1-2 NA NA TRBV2 CASRDYWGEDYGYTF TGTGCCAGCAGGGATTACTGGGGAGAGGACTATGGCTACACCTTC
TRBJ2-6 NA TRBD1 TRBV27 CASSSRDRGPGANVLTF TGTGCCAGCAGTTCCCGGGACAGGGGGCCTGGGGCCAACGTCCTGACTTTC
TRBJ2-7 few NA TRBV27 CAAGSALAYEQYF TGTGCCGCTGGCAGCGCGCTAGCTTACGAGCAGTACTTC
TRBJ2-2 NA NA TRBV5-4 CASSFRGANTGELFF TGTGCCAGCAGCTTCAGGGGGGCGAACACCGGGGAGCTGTTTTTT
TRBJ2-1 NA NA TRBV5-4 CASSKTRGAYNEQFF TGTGCCAGCAGCAAGACTAGAGGGGCCTACAATGAGCAGTTCTTC
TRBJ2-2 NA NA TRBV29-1 CSAGFPTGELFF TGCAGCGCAGGGTTTCCTACCGGGGAGCTGTTTTTT
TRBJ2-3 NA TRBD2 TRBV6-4 CASSDSAGADTQYF TGTGCCAGCAGTGACTCAGCGGGAGCAGATACGCAGTATTTT
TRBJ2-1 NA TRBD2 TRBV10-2 CASLLAGGPGDEQFF TGCGCCAGCCTCCTTGCGGGGGGGCCAGGGGATGAGCAGTTCTTC
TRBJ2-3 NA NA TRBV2 CASSDGLNTDTQYF TGTGCCAGCAGTGACGGACTAAACACAGATACGCAGTATTTT
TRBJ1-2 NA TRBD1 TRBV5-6 CASSLGTGGANYGYTF TGTGCCAGCAGCTTGGGGACAGGGGGCGCTAACTATGGCTACACCTTC
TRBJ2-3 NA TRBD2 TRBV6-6 CASSYGAGGDTDTQYF TGTGCCAGCAGTTACGGTGCGGGGGGGGACACAGATACGCAGTATTTT
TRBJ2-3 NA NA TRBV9 CASSPRGKPSTDTQYF TGTGCCAGCAGCCCTCGGGGAAAACCTAGCACAGATACGCAGTATTTT
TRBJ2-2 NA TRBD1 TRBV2 CASSVDRATGELFF TGTGCCAGCAGTGTCGACAGGGCTACCGGGGAGCTGTTTTTT
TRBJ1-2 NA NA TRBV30 CAWNLREMINYGYTF TGTGCCTGGAACCTGAGGGAGATGATAAACTATGGCTACACCTTC
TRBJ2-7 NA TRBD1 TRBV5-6 CASRLTGTGGEQYF TGTGCCAGCAGACTTACCGGGACAGGGGGTGAGCAGTACTTC
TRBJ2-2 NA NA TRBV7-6 CASSSVQGPGELFF TGTGCCAGCAGCTCAGTTCAGGGCCCCGGGGAGCTGTTTTTT
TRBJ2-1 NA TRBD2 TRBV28 CASISSGSSYNEQFF TGTGCCAGCATCAGTAGCGGGAGCTCCTACAATGAGCAGTTCTTC
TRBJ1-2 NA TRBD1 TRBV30 CAWSGGTGYGYTF TGTGCCTGGAGTGGCGGGACAGGCTATGGCTACACCTTC
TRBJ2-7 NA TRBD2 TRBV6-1 CASSAPTSGMGEQYF TGTGCCAGCAGTGCCCCCACTAGCGGGATGGGAGAGCAATACTTC
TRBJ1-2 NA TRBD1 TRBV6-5 CASKLDRDGGYTF TGTGCCAGCAAACTAGACAGGGATGGTGGCTACACCTTC
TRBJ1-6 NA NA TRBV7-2 CASSLKAVESPLHF TGTGCCAGCAGCTTAAAGGCGGTCGAATCACCCCTCCACTTT
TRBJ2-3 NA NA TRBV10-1 CATSEHGTDTQYF TGCGCTACCAGTGAGCATGGCACAGATACGCAGTATTTT